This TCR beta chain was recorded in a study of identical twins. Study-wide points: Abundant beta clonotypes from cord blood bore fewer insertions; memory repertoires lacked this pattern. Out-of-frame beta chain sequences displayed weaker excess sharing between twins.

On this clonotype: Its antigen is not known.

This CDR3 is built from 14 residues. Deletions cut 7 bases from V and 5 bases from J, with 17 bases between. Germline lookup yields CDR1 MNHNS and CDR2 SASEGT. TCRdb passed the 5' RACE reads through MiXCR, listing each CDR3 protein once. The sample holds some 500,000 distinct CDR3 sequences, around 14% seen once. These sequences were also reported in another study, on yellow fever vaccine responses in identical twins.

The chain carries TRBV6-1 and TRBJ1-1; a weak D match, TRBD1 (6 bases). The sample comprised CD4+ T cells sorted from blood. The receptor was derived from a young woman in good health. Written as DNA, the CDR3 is TGTGCCAGCATCCGCGGGGGGCCGAGGACTGAAGCTTTCTTT. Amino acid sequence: CASIRGGPRTEAFF.